This T cell receptor (beta chain) came from a study of blood T cell repertoires in COVID-19. The wider study: In each case, the material was cDNA or gDNA derived from T cells, B-cell-depleted T cells, or PBMCs.

This CDR3 is 16 amino acids long. V lost 4 bases to trimming and J lost 0 bases; unmatched junction nucleotides: 4. Germline CDR1 SGHTS, CDR2 YDEGEE. TCRdb's table, derived via immunoSEQ multiplex PCR, lists solely in-frame clones and lacks some. The sample has about 250,000 clones, 85% seen once. Those who participated ranged in age from roughly 18 to 89 years and resided in about two dozen US areas. Sequenced input: PBMCs or T cells enriched from blood (not recorded which). The genes are TRBV5-8 and TRBJ2-6; 7 bases match TRBD1. This TCR was recovered from a woman in her fifties or sixties with acute COVID-19. CDR3 coding DNA: TGTGCCAGCAGCGGACAGGCGAGCTCTGGGGCCAACGTCCTGACTTTC. Amino acid sequence: CASSGQASSGANVLTF. The variable domain in full, with the rest retrieved from reference TRBV5-8 and TRBJ2-6, is EAGVTQSPTHLIKTRGQQATLRCSPISGHTSVYWYQQALGLGLQFLLWYDEGEERNRGNFPPRFSGRQFPNYSSELNVNALELEDSALYLCASSGQASSGANVLTFGAGSRLTVL.